These 14 T cell receptor beta chains share one sample of origin, sequenced in a study of T-cell reconstitution after alpha-beta-depleted transplantation in children. The authors prepared the TCRbeta library with unique molecular identifiers. TCRdb used MiXCR to reprocess the PCR reads, holding one entry per CDR3 protein. The table lists about 500,000 distinct CDR3 sequences, around a third of them singletons, with approximately 2.3% in the top ten. The material was PBMCs from the stem cell graft donor, obtained from the stem cell graft. These receptors all come from a human donor who donated a stem cell graft to a child with aplastic anemia.

This clonotype appeared many times. V usage is TRBV7-7 and J usage is TRBJ2-1; D call uncertain. Per germline, CDR1 SSHAT and CDR2 FNYEAQ (reference sequence). Trimming removed 5 bases from V and 9 bases from J, with 14 bases in between. The CDR3 loop spans 13 amino acids. The CDR3 nucleotides read TGTGCCAGCAGCCGATCCCCCGACCGTGAGCAGTTCTTC. Encoded protein: CASSRSPDREQFF.

This clonotype was counted only a few times. CDR3 nucleotide sequence: TGTGCCAGCAGCCCCGTGGGCAACCGAGTTGGGTATGGCTACACCTTC. It specifies CASSPVGNRVGYGYTF. This sequence joins TRBV7-2 and TRBJ1-2; D gene unclear. V lost 5 bases and J lost 5, with 21 bases in between. From germline, CDR1 is SGHTA and CDR2 FQGNSA. The CDR3 contains 16 residues. The full variable domain, rest sourced from reference TRBV7-2 and TRBJ1-2, is GAGVSQSPSNKVTEKGKDVELRCDPISGHTALYWYRQSLGQGLEFLIYFQGNSAPDKSGLPSDRFSAERTGGSVSTLTIQRTQQEDSAVYLCASSPVGNRVGYGYTFGSGTRLTVV.

The rearrangement joins TRBV12-3 or TRBV12-4 to TRBJ1-5; TRBD1 might be the D (6 bases). The V end was cut by 4 bases, the J end by 4 bases, with 23 bases between. The CDR3 is 18 residues long. This CDR3 is CASSSPTLTGLVNQPQHF. Here the CDR3 DNA reads TGTGCCAGCAGTTCTCCAACCTTGACAGGTTTGGTTAATCAGCCCCAGCATTTT.

The rearrangement links TRBV10-1 to TRBJ2-7; D gene unclear. Germline CDR1 reads WNHNN; CDR2 reads SYGVQD (reference sequence). The germline V and J ends were trimmed by 0 bases and 3 bases, with 9 bases remaining between them. This CDR3 is built from 14 residues. CDR3 DNA: TGCGCCAGCAGTGAGTCTTGGGCAAGCTACGAGCAGTACGTC. Protein sequence: CASSESWASYEQYV.

In its sample, this clonotype was seen many times. The genes are TRBV12-3 or TRBV12-4 and TRBJ2-1, with 10 bases matching TRBD2. The CDR3 sequence is 15 residues long. Trimming took 3 bases from V and 10 from J; bases not matched to a gene: 9. CDR3 coding DNA: TGTGCCAGCAGTTTGTTGCCAGCGGGAGGGACCGAGCAGTTCTTC. It is translated as CASSLLPAGGTEQFF.

The V call is TRBV12-3 or TRBV12-4, the J call TRBJ1-2; 7 bases are shared with TRBD1. The length of the CDR3 is 13 residues. V trimming: 5 bases; J trimming: 6 bases; junction bases outside the gene matches: 6. The CDR3 nucleotides read TGTGCCAGCAGTCCGACAGGGTCGGATGGCTACACCTTC. Translated: CASSPTGSDGYTF.

This clonotype was picked up many times. The rearrangement uses TRBV20-1 and TRBJ2-2; D is possibly TRBD2 (6 bases). CDR3 length: 14 amino acids. The germline V gene encodes CDR1 DFQATT and CDR2 SNEGSKA (reference sequence). V gave up 2 bases and J gave up 6 bases, with 13 bases separating them. The CDR3 loop reads CSARKTRMAGELFF. The CDR3 DNA reads as TGCAGTGCTAGAAAGACTAGGATGGCCGGGGAGCTGTTTTTT.

The V and J genes are TRBV27 and TRBJ2-1; 7 bases map to TRBD2. V gave up 5 bases and J gave up 5 bases; unmatched junction bases: 9. The CDR3 extends over 15 amino acids. Germline CDR1 is MNHEY and CDR2 is SMNVEV (reference sequence). The CDR3 is CASSDVLALNNEQFF. DNA of the CDR3: TGTGCCAGCAGTGACGTACTAGCGCTAAACAATGAGCAGTTCTTC.

This chain joins TRBV20-1 and TRBJ2-7; no firm D call. Germline lookup yields CDR1 DFQATT and CDR2 SNEGSKA (reference sequence). Between the trimmed V and J ends, which lost 7 bases and 0 bases, there was a span of 16 bases. The CDR3 contains 14 residues. CDR3 in DNA: TGCAGTGTCGCGGACGGCTTCAGCTCCTACGAGCAGTACTTC. Its translation is CSVADGFSSYEQYF.

This chain connects TRBV12-3 or TRBV12-4 to TRBJ2-3; tentatively, D is TRBD2 (5 bases). Trimming left V 3 bases short and J 4 bases short, with 17 bases between. The CDR3 covers 16 residues. The CDR3 sequence: CASSFSGVLSADTQYF. Here the CDR3 DNA reads TGTGCCAGCAGTTTCTCCGGGGTCCTATCCGCAGATACGCAGTATTTT.

This clonotype was detected only a few times. The rearrangement uses TRBV18 and TRBJ2-5; unclear D gene. The ends were cut back, 6 bases at V and 1 base at J, with 12 bases in the middle. CDR1 KGHSH and CDR2 LQKENI come from the germline V gene. The CDR3 totals 14 residues. CDR3 region: CASSPRETQETQYF. Written as DNA, the CDR3 is TGTGCCAGCTCTCCTCGAGAGACCCAAGAGACCCAGTACTTC.

The chain recombines TRBV25-1 with TRBJ2-3; D uncertain. V was clipped by 4 bases and J by 2 bases, with 10 bases between them. CDR3 length: 14 amino acids. Germline lookup yields CDR1 MGHDK and CDR2 SYGVNS. Here the CDR3 DNA reads TGTGCCAGCAGTGGGAGTGGGTTCACAGATACGCAGTATTTT. Residues: CASSGSGFTDTQYF.

This clonotype was found a few times. This chain uses TRBV20-1 with TRBJ2-3; TRBD2 aligns across 7 bases. Trimming removed 3 bases from V and 5 bases from J; junction bases left unmatched: 5. Germline-derived CDR1 and CDR2 are DFQATT and SNEGSKA (reference sequence). The length of the CDR3 is 13 residues. The CDR3 loop reads CSASGIAGDTQYF. For the CDR3, the DNA is TGCAGTGCTAGTGGAATAGCGGGAGATACGCAGTATTTT.

The table lists this clonotype with a few counts. The J gene is TRBJ2-1, the V gene TRBV6-1, with D possibly matching TRBD1 (5 bases). CDR1 and CDR2 (germline): MNHNS, SASEGT. Trimming shortened V by 4 bases and J by 7 bases, and 17 bases separated the two germline ends. The CDR3 sequence is 15 residues long. DNA for the CDR3: TGTGCCAGCAGTGGGCGTGACAGTAGTAAGAATGAGCAGTTCTTC. The encoded protein is CASSGRDSSKNEQFF.